This entry lists 28 T cell receptor beta chains sequenced from one sample in a study of CD8 T cells in ankylosing spondylitis. Study-wide findings and caveats: Seven to nine highly homologous variants made up a TCR beta motif, and this motif appeared characteristic of ankylosing spondylitis blood.

The antigens of these receptors remain unknown. TCRdb re-called the 5' RACE reads with MiXCR, one entry per CDR3 protein. The sample lists a few hundred thousand distinct CDR3 sequences, approximately 20% occurring once. The sample was blood, either unsorted or a sorted T cell fraction (not recorded which). Receptors were obtained from a male donor with ankylosing spondylitis.

Ten or more counts support this clonotype. The chain recombines TRBV5-1 with TRBJ1-5; D is perhaps TRBD1 (5 bases). V was cut by 2 bases and J by 9 bases, with 18 bases left in between. The germline V gene encodes CDR1 SGHRS and CDR2 YFSETQ. The CDR3 covers 15 residues. The CDR3 loop reads CASSLWDQESSPQHF. In DNA, the CDR3 is TGCGCCAGCAGCTTATGGGACCAGGAATCATCGCCCCAGCATTTT.

The chain uses TRBV29-1 and TRBJ2-5; D is unclear. The germline V gene has CDR1 SQVTM and CDR2 ANQGSEA. The CDR3 totals 12 residues. V lost 5 bases to trimming and J lost 0 bases, with 7 bases between them. The CDR3 DNA is TGCAGCGTTATCCCCAACCAAGAGACCCAGTACTTC. Translating it yields CSVIPNQETQYF.

The chain couples TRBV7-8 to TRBJ2-7, with a tentative D call TRBD1 (5 bases). Germline V gene lookup returns CDR1 SGHVS and CDR2 FQNEAQ. CDR3 length equals 17 residues. The germline V and J ends were trimmed by 5 bases and 2 bases, with 22 bases remaining between them. The DNA of the CDR3 is TGTGCCAGCAGCCCACATACAACAGGTTTTTCAGCCTACGAGCAGTACTTC. Protein sequence: CASSPHTTGFSAYEQYF.

V is TRBV7-9 and J is TRBJ1-6, with D uncertain. The CDR3 loop spans 12 amino acids. Trimming removed 2 bases at V and 13 bases at J, with 9 bases between. Germline loops: CDR1 SEHNR, CDR2 FQNEAQ (reference sequence). CDR3 loop: CASSLPVGPLHF. Written as DNA, the CDR3 is TGTGCCAGCAGCTTACCGGTGGGCCCCCTCCACTTT. The full variable domain, in which reference TRBV7-9 and TRBJ1-6 provide the parts outside the CDR3, is DTGVSQNPRHKITKRGQNVTFRCDPISEHNRLYWYRQTLGQGPEFLTYFQNEAQLEKSRLLSDRFSAERPKGSFSTLEIQRTEQGDSAMYLCASSLPVGPLHFGNGTRLTVT.

In its sample, this clonotype was seen a few times. The DNA of the CDR3 is TGCAGCGTTGCCCGCTACAATGAGCAGTTCTTC. It codes for CSVARYNEQFF. This rearrangement joins TRBV29-1 to TRBJ2-1; D ambiguous. Germline CDR1 reads SQVTM; CDR2 reads ANQGSEA. This CDR3 has 11 amino acids. Trimming pared 4 bases from V and 3 bases from J, leaving 4 bases between.

V is TRBV19 and J is TRBJ2-1; 9 bases agree with TRBD1. Germline V lookup: CDR1 LNHDA, CDR2 SQIVND (reference sequence). J lost 5 bases, V lost 6 bases, and 5 bases had no gene match. CDR3 size: 14 residues. CDR3 loop: CASSRDRVHNEQFF. CDR3 coding DNA: TGTGCCAGTAGCCGGGACAGGGTACACAATGAGCAGTTCTTC.

This clonotype was counted between two and nine times. The J gene is TRBJ2-1, the V gene TRBV20-1; maybe TRBD2 (6 bases). V was cut by 3 bases and J by 0 bases, with 15 bases left in between. Germline-derived CDR1 and CDR2 are DFQATT and SNEGSKA (reference sequence). The CDR3 consists of 16 residues. The CDR3 DNA is TGCAGTGCTAGTCGCCTAGCGCCGTACTCCTACAATGAGCAGTTCTTC. Its translation: CSASRLAPYSYNEQFF.

J is TRBJ2-1 and V is TRBV7-9; TRBD2 agrees at 7 bases. The CDR3 is 14 residues long. Unmatched junction bases numbered 10, after V lost 5 bases and J lost 9 bases. The germline gives CDR1 SEHNR, CDR2 FQNEAQ (reference sequence). The CDR3 here is CASSLEYSSGEQFF. Here the CDR3 DNA reads TGTGCCAGCAGCCTTGAGTATTCTAGCGGTGAGCAGTTCTTC.

The table lists this clonotype with a few counts. J is TRBJ2-1 and V is TRBV29-1, with 9 bases matching TRBD1. This CDR3 region has 13 residues. J lost 4 bases, V lost 6 bases, and 4 bases had no gene match. Germline CDR1 reads SQVTM; CDR2 reads ANQGSEA. CDR3 coding DNA: TGCAGCGTAGGACAGGGGCCGTACAATGAGCAGTTCTTC. Translation: CSVGQGPYNEQFF.

The rearrangement links TRBV5-1 to TRBJ2-1; 7 bases align to TRBD2. The CDR3 has 14 amino acids. After removal of 2 bases from V and 10 bases from J, the junction contained 9 bases not matched to a gene. Germline CDR1 SGHRS, CDR2 YFSETQ. CDR3 sequence: CASSFRLAAGEQFF. DNA of the CDR3: TGCGCCAGCAGCTTTCGACTAGCAGCAGGGGAGCAGTTCTTC.

This clonotype was seen a handful of times. The V gene is TRBV6-6, the J gene TRBJ1-1; the D gene is possibly TRBD1 (5 bases). CDR3 size: 12 residues. Trimming stripped 4 bases from V and 6 bases from J, with 9 bases between. Germline V gene sequence: CDR1 MNHNY, CDR2 SVGAGI (reference sequence). CDR3 DNA sequence: TGTGCCAGCAGTTTAGAGGGACCTGAAGCTTTCTTT. It translates to CASSLEGPEAFF.

The genes are TRBV12-3 or TRBV12-4 and TRBJ1-4; D may be TRBD1 (5 bases). The length of the CDR3 is 13 residues. The V and J ends lost 7 bases and 8 bases respectively, with 14 bases between them. In DNA form, the CDR3 reads TGTGCCAGCACCGGGACTGGACGGGAAAAACTGTTTTTT. It yields the protein CASTGTGREKLFF.

The V call is TRBV2, the J call TRBJ2-7; 9 bases are a match to TRBD1. J lost 2 bases, V lost 9 bases, and 8 bases had no gene match. Germline lookup yields CDR1 SNHLY and CDR2 FYNNEI. This CDR3 has 14 residues. CDR3 protein: CASHQDRGPYEQYF. The CDR3 DNA is TGTGCCAGTCACCAGGACAGGGGCCCCTACGAGCAGTACTTC.

This clonotype was picked up a small number of times. The rearrangement links TRBV7-2 to TRBJ1-1, with 9 bases that match TRBD1. Germline assignment: CDR1 SGHTA and CDR2 FQGNSA. The length of the CDR3 is 14 residues. J was trimmed by 1 base and V by 7 bases; bases with no gene match: 4. Written as DNA, the CDR3 is TGTGCCAGCAACAGACAGGGGGGGAACACTGAAGCTTTCTTT. Translating it yields CASNRQGGNTEAFF.

This clonotype showed up many times. The V gene is TRBV12-3 or TRBV12-4, the J gene TRBJ2-1, with 16 bases lining up with TRBD2. V lost 3 bases, J lost 9 bases, and 2 bases stayed unmatched. This CDR3 is built from 15 residues. The CDR3: CASSLGTSGRGEQFF. In DNA form, the CDR3 reads TGTGCCAGCAGTTTGGGGACTAGCGGGAGGGGTGAGCAGTTCTTC.

In its sample, this clonotype was seen a few times. This chain links TRBV29-1 with TRBJ1-5, with 10 bases lining up with TRBD1. The germline gives CDR1 SQVTM, CDR2 ANQGSEA. The V gene end was trimmed by 6 bases and the J gene end by 6 bases; junction bases not matched to a gene: 5. The CDR3 covers 13 residues. CDR3 sequence: CSVAGQGTQPQHF. CDR3 DNA sequence: TGCAGCGTCGCGGGACAGGGGACTCAGCCCCAGCATTTT.

The chain has TRBV29-1 and TRBJ2-7; a possible D gene is TRBD1 (6 bases). V lost 6 bases and J lost 4, with 16 bases in between. Germline V gene data show CDR1 as SQVTM and CDR2 as ANQGSEA. CDR3 length equals 13 residues. This CDR3 is CSVKDRTIYEQYF. CDR3 in DNA: TGCAGCGTCAAGGACAGAACAATATACGAGCAGTACTTC.

The chain carries TRBV2 and TRBJ1-5; TRBD1 might be the D (6 bases). Trimming cost V 7 bases and J 8 bases, with 18 bases left between them. CDR1 is SNHLY, CDR2 FYNNEI, per germline. The CDR3 sequence is 14 residues long. The CDR3 spells CASNNDRRGEPQHF. The CDR3 region has the DNA TGTGCCAGCAACAACGACAGGCGAGGGGAGCCCCAGCATTTT.

This clonotype came up a few times. The J gene is TRBJ1-5, the V gene TRBV11-2; 10 positions agree with TRBD1. CDR3 length equals 17 residues. Per the germline V gene, CDR1 is SGHAT and CDR2 is FQNNGV. V trimming: 0 bases; J trimming: 3 bases; junction bases outside the gene matches: 5. In nucleotides, the CDR3 is TGTGCCAGCAGCTTAGACTCCGGGACAGGGGTCAATCAGCCCCAGCATTTT. Translating it yields CASSLDSGTGVNQPQHF.

CDR3 nucleotides: TGTGCCAGCAGGATAGGGACTAGCGGTTACAATGAGCAGTTCTTC. Residues: CASRIGTSGYNEQFF. This chain joins TRBV7-3 and TRBJ2-1, with 11 bases fitting TRBD2. The trim removed 6 bases at V and 4 bases at J, leaving 5 bases unmatched. Germline loops: CDR1 SGHTA, CDR2 FQGTGA. CDR3 size: 15 residues.

V gene TRBV18 combines with J gene TRBJ2-5; D is unresolved. Germline CDR1 and CDR2: KGHSH and LQKENI. Between the trimmed V and J ends, which lost 6 bases and 5 bases, there was a span of 7 bases. CDR3 size: 11 residues. The CDR3 sequence: CASSARETQYF. CDR3 nucleotide sequence: TGTGCCAGCTCCGCGAGGGAGACCCAGTACTTC.

There are a few counts of this clonotype. J is TRBJ2-7 and V is TRBV4-2, with 9 bases that match TRBD2. Looked up from germline, CDR1 is LGHNA and CDR2 is YNFKEQ. The CDR3 is 16 amino acids. After removal of 4 bases from V and 0 bases from J, the junction contained 7 bases not matched to a gene. The DNA for the CDR3 is TGTGCCAGCAGCCGCGGGGGGGACTTGTACTCCTACGAGCAGTACTTC. This gives the protein CASSRGGDLYSYEQYF.

This clonotype was seen more than once but under ten times. The rearrangement uses TRBV3-1 and TRBJ2-2; D is ambiguous. CDR1 LGHDT and CDR2 YNNKEL come from the germline V gene (reference sequence). CDR3 length: 13 residues. Trimming took off 1 base at V and 6 bases at J, with 6 bases between the two ends. CDR3 residues: CASSQVLAGELFF. The CDR3, as DNA: TGTGCCAGCAGCCAAGTCCTGGCCGGGGAGCTGTTTTTT.

The chain is built from TRBV4-1 and TRBJ2-1, with 14 bases fitting TRBD2. V lost 4 bases to trimming and J lost 0 bases; unmatched junction nucleotides: 8. CDR3 size: 19 residues. Germline CDR1 MGHRA, CDR2 YSYEKL. CDR3 in DNA: TGCGCCAGCAGCCGGGGGACTAGCGGGAGCGGGACCTCCTACAATGAGCAGTTCTTC. Amino acid sequence: CASSRGTSGSGTSYNEQFF.

This clonotype was picked up many times. The chain couples TRBV6-5 to TRBJ2-2; the D is unclear. The CDR3 runs 11 residues. Germline CDR1 is MNHEY and CDR2 is SVGAGI. Trimming shortened V by 9 bases and J by 5 bases, and 7 bases separated the two germline ends. Here the CDR3 reads CASRRTGELFF. Written as DNA, the CDR3 is TGTGCCAGTAGGCGTACCGGGGAGCTGTTTTTT.

This clonotype was picked up a small number of times. This chain joins TRBV20-1 and TRBJ2-3; tentatively, D is TRBD1 (5 bases). Trimming took 4 bases from V and 0 from J, leaving 14 bases between them. The CDR3 sequence is 15 residues long. The V gene's germline CDR1 is DFQATT and CDR2 SNEGSKA (reference sequence). Here the CDR3 DNA reads TGCAGTGCTAATCTCAGGGCCGCTAGCACAGATACGCAGTATTTT. The encoded protein is CSANLRAASTDTQYF.

This clonotype was detected only once. This sequence joins TRBV18 and TRBJ2-5; D possibly corresponds to TRBD1 (5 bases). CDR1 is KGHSH and CDR2 is LQKENI in the germline V gene. Trimming took 3 bases from V and 4 from J, leaving 15 bases between them. The CDR3 has 15 amino acids. CDR3 amino acids: CASSPPGQTGETQYF. The CDR3 coding sequence is TGTGCCAGCTCACCCCCAGGGCAGACCGGAGAGACCCAGTACTTC.

This chain uses TRBV5-6 with TRBJ2-3; the D gene is possibly TRBD1 (5 bases). With 3 bases removed from V and 1 base from J, the gap between germline ends came to 6 bases. Germline lookup yields CDR1 SGHDT and CDR2 YYEEEE. This CDR3 has 13 amino acids. The CDR3 DNA reads TGTGCCAGCAGCTGGGGCGGCACAGATACGCAGTATTTT. It specifies CASSWGGTDTQYF.